This T cell receptor (beta chain) derives from a study of blood T cell repertoires in COVID-19. The V end was cut by 4 bases, the J end by 11 bases, with 10 bases between. Germline assignment: CDR1 SGHRS and CDR2 YFSETQ. The CDR3 length is 12 residues. In the authors' workflow: Reference gene primers were amplified, and this amplification served to estimate nucleated cell counts. Profiled with immunoSEQ multiplex PCR; TCRdb holds only in-frame clones, not every one. V, J and clone size are those of that table, while D and trimming were read from the DNA. The sample yields 150,000 to 200,000 clones, around 82% seen once.

This chain uses TRBV5-1 with TRBJ1-6, with TRBD1 as a possible D gene (6 bases). The sequenced sample consisted of peripheral blood. The sequence was obtained from a woman in her thirties or forties with COVID-19, enrolled during active disease. CDR3 nucleotide sequence: TGCGCCAGCAGCCCGGACAGAGCACCCCTCCACTTT. Its translation is CASSPDRAPLHF.